A single sample gave rise to the 8 T cell receptor beta chains below, sequenced in a study of long-term antiretroviral therapy in people with HIV. immunoSEQ v3.0 was run at survey level. Measured with immunoSEQ multiplex PCR; TCRdb has only the in-frame clones, and not every one. The sample yields over 20,000 clones, approximately 89% seen once. Sequences were derived from unsorted PBMCs, sampled roughly 2.7 years after starting antiretroviral therapy. The receptors were sampled from a woman aged 50 to 60 with HIV.

CDR3 residues: CASSLGATYGYTF. CDR3 nucleotides: TGTGCCAGCAGTTTGGGGGCTACCTATGGCTACACCTTC. The V and J genes are TRBV27 and TRBJ1-2; D is possibly TRBD1 (6 bases). This CDR3 is 13 amino acids long. V was pared by 3 bases and J by 4 bases, with 9 bases between. The germline CDR1 and CDR2 sequences are MNHEY and SMNVEV (reference sequence).

This chain links TRBV28 with TRBJ2-3, with 7 bases that match TRBD2. Germline values: CDR1 MDHEN, CDR2 SYDVKM. The CDR3 has 16 amino acids. Trimming cost V 9 bases and J 3 bases; bases outside gene matches: 15. This chain's CDR3 is CASKSGLDMITDTQYF. CDR3 nucleotides: TGTGCCAGTAAATCTGGACTAGATATGATTACAGATACGCAGTATTTT.

V gene TRBV28 combines with J gene TRBJ2-2; 15 bases are a match to TRBD2. CDR3 length equals 16 residues. Germline V gene lookup returns CDR1 MDHEN and CDR2 SYDVKM. J was trimmed by 0 bases and V by 10 bases; bases with no gene match: 3. CDR3 in DNA: TGTGCCACTGGACTAGCGGGAGGGTCGAACACCGGGGAGCTGTTTTTT. Translation gives CATGLAGGSNTGELFF. The full variable domain, in which reference TRBV28 and TRBJ2-2 provide the parts outside the CDR3, is DVKVTQSSRYLVKRTGEKVFLECVQDMDHENMFWYRQDPGLGLRLIYFSYDVKMKEKGDIPEGYSVSREKKERFSLILESASTNQTSMYLCATGLAGGSNTGELFFGEGSRLTVL.

The chain carries TRBV9 and TRBJ1-1, with 8 bases that match TRBD1. V dropped 0 bases and J dropped 7; count of bases not matched to a gene: 5. Germline V CDR1 and CDR2: SGDLS, YYNGEE. The CDR3 has 14 amino acids. The CDR3 protein is CASSVVAGGVEAFF. The CDR3 DNA reads TGTGCCAGCAGCGTAGTGGCAGGGGGCGTTGAAGCTTTCTTT.

J is TRBJ1-2 and V is TRBV28; D remains unclear. The V end lost 8 bases, the J end lost 1 base, and 8 bases lay between the germline ends. CDR1 and CDR2 (germline): MDHEN, SYDVKM. The length of the CDR3 is 12 residues. CDR3 loop: CASSGNNYGYTF. The CDR3 region has the DNA TGTGCCAGCTCGGGGAATAACTATGGCTACACCTTC.

This chain uses TRBV5-8 with TRBJ2-1; either TRBD1 or TRBD2 may fit D (5 bases each). CDR1 is SGHTS and CDR2 is YDEGEE in the germline V gene. The CDR3 loop spans 15 amino acids. The V end was cut by 0 bases, the J end by 2 bases, with 9 bases between. CDR3 protein: CASSLGGRAYNEQFF. CDR3 sequence (DNA): TGTGCCAGCAGCTTGGGGGGACGGGCCTACAATGAGCAGTTCTTC.

The CDR3 DNA is TGTGCCAGCACCCCTACCTCGGCGGGAGGGATCGCGGGGGAGCTGTTTTTT. It yields the protein CASTPTSAGGIAGELFF. The chain employs TRBV9 and TRBJ2-2, with TRBD2 identical over 9 bases. With 6 bases clipped from V and 8 bases from J, the junction kept 17 bases outside the gene matches. This CDR3 spans 17 amino acids. Germline loops: CDR1 SGDLS, CDR2 YYNGEE.

This chain connects TRBV7-6 to TRBJ1-1; TRBD1 might be the D (6 bases). CDR1 SGHVS and CDR2 FNYEAQ come from the germline V gene. The CDR3 is made up of 16 amino acids. The V end was cut by 1 base, the J end by 2 bases, with 14 bases between. CDR3 nucleotide sequence: TGTGCCAGCAGCTTAGGATTAGGGGGGGCAAACACTGAAGCTTTCTTT. This encodes CASSLGLGGANTEAFF.